This T cell receptor beta chain was recorded in a study of blood T cell repertoires in COVID-19. Study background: The samples span acute and convalescent COVID-19 from the United States, Italy and Spain. From T cells, B-cell-depleted T cells, or PBMCs came the material, which was cDNA or gDNA.

Study processing details: By means of reference gene primer amplification, nucleated cell counts were estimated. The protocol was immunoSEQ multiplex PCR, while the TCRdb copy is restricted to in-frame clones and leaves out a portion. V, J and clone size were drawn from that table, and D and trimming were deduced from the DNA. The sample has 250,000 to 300,000 clones, roughly nine tenths seen once. The germline V gene encodes CDR1 KGHDR and CDR2 SFDVKD. After removal of 5 bases from V and 5 bases from J, the junction contained 7 bases not matched to a gene. This CDR3 comprises 14 residues. The source is a woman between 45 and 65 years old who had recovered from COVID-19. This chain uses TRBV24-1 with TRBJ1-1; TRBD1 aligns across 7 bases. The sequencing input was peripheral blood. CDR3 in DNA: TGTGCCACCAGTGCGGCAGGGGGAGGAACTGAAGCTTTCTTT. Residues: CATSAAGGGTEAFF.